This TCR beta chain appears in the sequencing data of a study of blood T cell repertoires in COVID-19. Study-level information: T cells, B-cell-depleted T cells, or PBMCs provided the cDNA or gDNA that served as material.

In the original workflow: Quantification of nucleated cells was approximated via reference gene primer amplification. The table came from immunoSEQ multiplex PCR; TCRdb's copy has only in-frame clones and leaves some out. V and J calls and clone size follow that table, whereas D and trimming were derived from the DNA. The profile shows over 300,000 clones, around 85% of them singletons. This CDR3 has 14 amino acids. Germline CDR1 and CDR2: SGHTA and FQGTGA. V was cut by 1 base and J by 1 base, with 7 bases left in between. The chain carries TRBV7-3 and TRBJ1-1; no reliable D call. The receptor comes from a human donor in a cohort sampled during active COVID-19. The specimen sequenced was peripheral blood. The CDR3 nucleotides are TGTGCCAGCAGCTTAATGGTCGGGAACACTGAAGCTTTCTTT. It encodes CASSLMVGNTEAFF.